Listed below are T cell receptor beta chains from one sample, sequenced in a study of CD8 T cells in ankylosing spondylitis. TCRdb ran MiXCR on the 5' RACE reads and lists one entry per CDR3 protein. The data contain 200,000 or so distinct CDR3 sequences, about a quarter of them singletons. Sequenced sample: blood, either unsorted or a sorted T cell fraction (not recorded which). These receptors were obtained from a male donor with ankylosing spondylitis or in good health (not recorded which). CDR3s include the opening cysteine and the closing phenylalanine or tryptophan. D genes are given only for firm matches. Clone size is stated in some rows and not others, as once, few, many or a class when expanded.

.	TRBV29-1	TRBJ1-1	.	TGCAGCGCCACACCCAGGACCTCCACTGAAGCTTTCTTT	CSATPRTSTEAFF
many	TRBV20-1	TRBJ2-7	.	TGCAGTGCTAGAGATTATCACGAGCAGTACTTC	CSARDYHEQYF
.	TRBV12-3/TRBV12-4	TRBJ2-2	.	TGTGCCAGCAATTTACTAGCAGCGAACACCGGGGAGCTGTTTTTT	CASNLLAANTGELFF
.	TRBV3-1	TRBJ2-7	.	TGTGCCAGCAGCCAAGGTGTAGCGGACCACTACGAGCAGTACTTC	CASSQGVADHYEQYF
.	TRBV11-3	TRBJ2-5	TRBD2	TGTGCCAGCAGCGCGACTAGCGGGAGTGGGACCCAGTACTTC	CASSATSGSGTQYF
many	TRBV6-1	TRBJ2-1	TRBD2	TGTGCCAGCAACAAAGGGACTAGCGGTCTTAGCTCCTACAATGAGCAGTTCTTC	CASNKGTSGLSSYNEQFF
.	TRBV12-3/TRBV12-4	TRBJ2-7	TRBD2	TGTGCCAGCAGGGAGGGACTAGCGGGACAGGGGGAGCAGTACTTC	CASREGLAGQGEQYF
.	TRBV29-1	TRBJ1-4	.	TGCAGCGACCGACGGTACCCTAATGAAAAACTGTTTTTT	CSDRRYPNEKLFF
.	TRBV6-4	TRBJ2-3	.	TGTGCCAGCAGCCTTCACAGGGCCGATACGCAGTATTTT	CASSLHRADTQYF
many	TRBV4-3	TRBJ1-1	.	TGCGCCAGCAGCCAGTTGTATACAGGGAGTACTGAAGCTTTCTTT	CASSQLYTGSTEAFF
.	TRBV10-3	TRBJ2-7	.	TGTGCCATCAGTGATAATGGCAACTCCTACGAGCAGTACTTC	CAISDNGNSYEQYF
few	TRBV20-1	TRBJ1-3	.	TGCAGTGCTAGGGGGGACGCGGGCTCTGGAAACACCATATATTTT	CSARGDAGSGNTIYF
.	TRBV3-1	TRBJ2-3	.	TGTGCCAGCAGCCAAGATTTCACAGATACGCAGTATTTT	CASSQDFTDTQYF
few	TRBV6-1	TRBJ2-5	.	TGTGCCAGCATGAGTCAACCGTACCAAGAGACCCAGTACTTC	CASMSQPYQETQYF
.	TRBV11-2	TRBJ2-4	.	TGTGCCAGCAGCTTAGGGGGCGCGATGGGGGACATTCAGTACTTC	CASSLGGAMGDIQYF
.	TRBV10-3	TRBJ2-3	.	TGTGCCATCAGTGAGCCCACAGGGACTGCAGATACGCAGTATTTT	CAISEPTGTADTQYF
many	TRBV6-5	TRBJ2-7	TRBD1	TGTGCCAGCAGTTACTCGGACAGGGGGCTGTACGAGCAGTACTTC	CASSYSDRGLYEQYF
.	TRBV29-1	TRBJ2-1	TRBD2	TGCAGCGTGGGGACTAGAAGCTCCTACAATGAGCAGTTCTTC	CSVGTRSSYNEQFF
many	TRBV10-3	TRBJ2-6	TRBD1	TGTGCCATGGGACAGGGAACACCCTCTGGGGCCAACGTCCTGACTTTC	CAMGQGTPSGANVLTF
few	TRBV29-1	TRBJ2-3	TRBD2	TGCAGCGCCCGCGGCGGGAGTACAGATACGCAGTATTTT	CSARGGSTDTQYF
many	TRBV9	TRBJ2-5	.	TGTGCCAGCAGCGTAGGCGGGGTAGCGGCCCAAGAGACCCAGTACTTC	CASSVGGVAAQETQYF
.	TRBV20-1	TRBJ2-7	.	TGCAGTGCTAGAGATTCGGCCAGGGGGGCATACGAGCAGTACTTC	CSARDSARGAYEQYF
.	TRBV7-2	TRBJ2-7	TRBD2	TGTGCCAGCAGCCCGGGACTAGCGAGGGGTTATGAGCAGTACTTC	CASSPGLARGYEQYF
few	TRBV7-2	TRBJ2-7	TRBD1	TGTGCCAGCAGCACCCGCGGTCCAGGGGGCCCCTACGAGCAGTACTTC	CASSTRGPGGPYEQYF
.	TRBV29-1	TRBJ2-2	.	TGCAGCGTTGCTGGGGACGGGGAGCTGTTTTTT	CSVAGDGELFF
many	TRBV5-1	TRBJ2-1	.	TGCGCCAGCAGCATGTCGGGACTCCCAAGCTCCTACAATGAGCAGTTCTTC	CASSMSGLPSSYNEQFF
.	TRBV5-1	TRBJ1-6	TRBD1	TGCGCCAGCAGCCTGGGACAGGGGTCAACCTATAATTCACCTTTCCACTTT	CASSLGQGSTYNSPFHF
many	TRBV12-3/TRBV12-4	TRBJ2-3	.	TGTGCCAGCAGTCCTCCCTCTGAGGCAGATACGCAGTATTTT	CASSPPSEADTQYF
.	TRBV12-3/TRBV12-4	TRBJ1-6	.	TGTGCCAGCAGTTTACAGATACAGTCACCCCTCCACTTT	CASSLQIQSPLHF